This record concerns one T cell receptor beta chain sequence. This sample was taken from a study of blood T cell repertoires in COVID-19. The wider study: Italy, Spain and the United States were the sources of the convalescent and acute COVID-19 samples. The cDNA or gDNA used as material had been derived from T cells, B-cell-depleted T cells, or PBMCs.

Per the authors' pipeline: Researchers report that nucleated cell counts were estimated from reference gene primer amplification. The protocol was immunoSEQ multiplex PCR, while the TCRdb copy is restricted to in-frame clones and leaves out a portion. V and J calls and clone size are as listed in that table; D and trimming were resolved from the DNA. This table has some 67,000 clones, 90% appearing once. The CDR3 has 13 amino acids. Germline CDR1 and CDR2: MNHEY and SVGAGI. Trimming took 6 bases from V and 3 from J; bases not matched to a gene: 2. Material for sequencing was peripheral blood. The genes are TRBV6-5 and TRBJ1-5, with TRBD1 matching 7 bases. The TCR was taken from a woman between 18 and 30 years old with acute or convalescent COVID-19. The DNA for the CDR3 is TGTGCCAGCAGAAGGGGGCCCAATCAGCCCCAGCATTTT. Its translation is CASRRGPNQPQHF.